A selection of T cell receptor beta chains follows, all from one sample in a study of cytomegalovirus exposure and HLA in healthy donors. The protocol was immunoSEQ multiplex PCR, while the TCRdb copy is restricted to in-frame clones and leaves out a portion. This table has approximately 280,000 clones, roughly 85% appearing once. The sequenced material came from PBMCs. Receptors originate from a man aged 40-49 years in good health and CMV-seropositive. Each CDR3 is given with its conserved first and last residue. A D gene is named only where the DNA matches it firmly. The size of a clone is reported for some rows only, either as once, few or many, or as a class for expanded clones.

d_gene: TRBD2
len: 15
v_gene: TRBV27
j_gene: TRBJ2-7
abundance: -
CDR3nt: TGTGCCAGCAGTTTGATAGCGGGAGAAACATACGAGCAGTACTTC
CDR3aa: CASSLIAGETYEQYF

d_gene: -
len: 13
v_gene: TRBV7-3
j_gene: TRBJ1-2
abundance: -
CDR3nt: TGTGCCAGCAGCTTAGGAGGGGCGTATGGCTACACCTTC
CDR3aa: CASSLGGAYGYTF

d_gene: -
len: 17
v_gene: TRBV4-1
j_gene: TRBJ1-2
abundance: -
CDR3nt: TGCGCCAGCAGCCAAGTCGGTGGGGCAGGCCCCAACTATGGCTACACCTTC
CDR3aa: CASSQVGGAGPNYGYTF

d_gene: -
len: 15
v_gene: TRBV28
j_gene: TRBJ2-2
abundance: -
CDR3nt: TGTGCCAGCAGTTTGAGTCAGGGAAACACCGGGGAGCTGTTTTTT
CDR3aa: CASSLSQGNTGELFF

d_gene: -
len: 14
v_gene: TRBV2
j_gene: TRBJ2-3
abundance: once
CDR3nt: TGTGCCAGTCCTCACCGACTTGGCACAGATACGCAGTATTTT
CDR3aa: CASPHRLGTDTQYF

d_gene: TRBD2
len: 15
v_gene: TRBV2
j_gene: TRBJ2-7
abundance: once
CDR3nt: TGTGCCAGCAGCCTAAGCGGGGGGGGCTCCTACGAGCAGTACTTC
CDR3aa: CASSLSGGGSYEQYF

d_gene: -
len: 15
v_gene: TRBV6-1
j_gene: TRBJ2-2
abundance: -
CDR3nt: TGTGCCAGCAGGCCCACAGGGAAAAGTACCGGGGAGCTGTTTTTT
CDR3aa: CASRPTGKSTGELFF

d_gene: -
len: 13
v_gene: TRBV5-1
j_gene: TRBJ2-1
abundance: -
CDR3nt: TGCGCCAGCAGCTTGGGACCAGGCAATGAGCAGTTCTTC
CDR3aa: CASSLGPGNEQFF

d_gene: -
len: 15
v_gene: TRBV12-5
j_gene: TRBJ1-1
abundance: -
CDR3nt: TGTGCTAGTGGTTTGCAGTCGCCGGAGGTCCGTGAAGCTTTCTTT
CDR3aa: CASGLQSPEVREAFF

d_gene: -
len: 15
v_gene: TRBV27
j_gene: TRBJ1-6
abundance: -
CDR3nt: TGTGCCAGCAGTTTAGCGGGACCGAAGAATTCACCCCTCCACTTT
CDR3aa: CASSLAGPKNSPLHF

d_gene: -
len: 15
v_gene: TRBV19
j_gene: TRBJ1-5
abundance: once
CDR3nt: TGTGCCAGTAGCGAAGACGGGAGGGGCAATCAGCCCCAGCATTTT
CDR3aa: CASSEDGRGNQPQHF

d_gene: TRBD2
len: 16
v_gene: TRBV11-3
j_gene: TRBJ2-3
abundance: -
CDR3nt: TGTGCCAGCAGCTCCGGGACTAGCGGGTGGGTGGATACGCAGTATTTT
CDR3aa: CASSSGTSGWVDTQYF

d_gene: -
len: 15
v_gene: TRBV7-8
j_gene: TRBJ1-3
abundance: -
CDR3nt: TGTGCCAGCAGCTTAGGCGGGGCAGGTGGAAACACCATATATTTT
CDR3aa: CASSLGGAGGNTIYF

d_gene: -
len: 13
v_gene: TRBV18
j_gene: TRBJ1-2
abundance: -
CDR3nt: TGTGCCAGCTCACCTGACCCGCGGGAGGGCTACACCTTC
CDR3aa: CASSPDPREGYTF

d_gene: TRBD1
len: 12
v_gene: TRBV29-1
j_gene: TRBJ1-2
abundance: -
CDR3nt: TGCAGCGGTACAGGGGGTAACTATGGCTACACCTTC
CDR3aa: CSGTGGNYGYTF

d_gene: -
len: 14
v_gene: TRBV16
j_gene: TRBJ1-1
abundance: -
CDR3nt: TGTGCCAGCAGCCAAGTTTCAGAGAACACTGAAGCTTTCTTT
CDR3aa: CASSQVSENTEAFF

d_gene: -
len: 13
v_gene: TRBV30
j_gene: TRBJ1-4
abundance: -
CDR3nt: TGTGCCTTCGAGCAGGGGCGAAATGAAAAACTGTTTTTT
CDR3aa: CAFEQGRNEKLFF

d_gene: TRBD2
len: 15
v_gene: TRBV14
j_gene: TRBJ2-1
abundance: -
CDR3nt: TGTGCCAGCAGCCAAGGTTCAGCCGGGAGGGATGAGCAGTTCTTC
CDR3aa: CASSQGSAGRDEQFF

d_gene: -
len: 14
v_gene: TRBV5-1
j_gene: TRBJ1-1
abundance: -
CDR3nt: TGCGCCAGCAGCTTGGCAGGGTTCAACACTGAAGCTTTCTTT
CDR3aa: CASSLAGFNTEAFF

d_gene: -
len: 14
v_gene: TRBV6-5
j_gene: TRBJ2-5
abundance: -
CDR3nt: TGTGCCAGCAGCCTGGAGCCACCCCAAGAGACCCAGTACTTC
CDR3aa: CASSLEPPQETQYF

d_gene: TRBD1
len: 18
v_gene: TRBV9
j_gene: TRBJ2-7
abundance: once
CDR3nt: TGTGCCAGCAGCGTAGCCGACGGACAGGGGCTACGCTCCTACGAGCAGTACTTC
CDR3aa: CASSVADGQGLRSYEQYF

d_gene: -
len: 15
v_gene: TRBV28
j_gene: TRBJ2-6
abundance: -
CDR3nt: TGTGCCTCTGTTCGGGGAGGAACTGGGGCCAACGTCCTGACTTTC
CDR3aa: CASVRGGTGANVLTF

d_gene: TRBD1
len: 16
v_gene: TRBV13
j_gene: TRBJ2-7
abundance: -
CDR3nt: TGTGCCAGCAGCTTAGGGGCCGGGACAGGGCCCTACGAGCAGTACTTC
CDR3aa: CASSLGAGTGPYEQYF

d_gene: TRBD1
len: 13
v_gene: TRBV30
j_gene: TRBJ2-3
abundance: -
CDR3nt: TGTGCCTGGGGGACAGGGGGCACAGATACGCAGTATTTT
CDR3aa: CAWGTGGTDTQYF

d_gene: TRBD2
len: 15
v_gene: TRBV4-3
j_gene: TRBJ2-1
abundance: -
CDR3nt: TGCGCCAGCAGCCAAGATGGCGCTAGCGGGAGTGAGCAGTTCTTC
CDR3aa: CASSQDGASGSEQFF

d_gene: TRBD2
len: 18
v_gene: TRBV7-9
j_gene: TRBJ2-1
abundance: -
CDR3nt: TGTGCCAGCAGCTTCGGACTAGCGGGAGGACGCTCCTACAATGAGCAGTTCTTC
CDR3aa: CASSFGLAGGRSYNEQFF

d_gene: -
len: 15
v_gene: TRBV28
j_gene: TRBJ1-3
abundance: -
CDR3nt: TGTGCCAGCAGTTTACGGGGTCGCTCTGGAAACACCATATATTTT
CDR3aa: CASSLRGRSGNTIYF

d_gene: -
len: 15
v_gene: TRBV18
j_gene: TRBJ2-7
abundance: once
CDR3nt: TGTGCCAGCTCACAGGACAGCCTGAGCTCCTACGAGCAGTACTTC
CDR3aa: CASSQDSLSSYEQYF

d_gene: -
len: 15
v_gene: TRBV7-2
j_gene: TRBJ1-5
abundance: -
CDR3nt: TGTGCCAGCAGCCTCTTAAATCAGAGCAATCAGCCCCAGCATTTT
CDR3aa: CASSLLNQSNQPQHF

d_gene: -
len: 10
v_gene: TRBV29-1
j_gene: TRBJ2-1
abundance: -
CDR3nt: TGCAGCTCCAGGGTGAATGAGCAGTTCTTC
CDR3aa: CSSRVNEQFF

d_gene: TRBD2
len: 16
v_gene: TRBV6-6
j_gene: TRBJ2-7
abundance: -
CDR3nt: TGTGCCAGCAGTAGCAATCTCGGACTAGCGGAATACGAGCAGTACTTC
CDR3aa: CASSSNLGLAEYEQYF

d_gene: -
len: 13
v_gene: TRBV2
j_gene: TRBJ2-5
abundance: -
CDR3nt: TGTGCCAGCACCCAACAGGGCCGAGAGACCCAGTACTTC
CDR3aa: CASTQQGRETQYF

d_gene: TRBD1
len: 15
v_gene: TRBV6-5
j_gene: TRBJ2-5
abundance: -
CDR3nt: TGTGCCAGCAGGCTCGGACAGGGGTGGCAAGAGACCCAGTACTTC
CDR3aa: CASRLGQGWQETQYF

d_gene: TRBD1
len: 14
v_gene: TRBV28
j_gene: TRBJ2-1
abundance: -
CDR3nt: TGTGCCAGCAGTTACCAGACAGGGCGCCATGAGCAGTTCTTC
CDR3aa: CASSYQTGRHEQFF

d_gene: -
len: 16
v_gene: TRBV7-6
j_gene: TRBJ2-2
abundance: -
CDR3nt: TGTGCCAGCAGCTTCCCTCGCGGGTTGAGCACCGGGGAGCTGTTTTTT
CDR3aa: CASSFPRGLSTGELFF

d_gene: -
len: 15
v_gene: TRBV4-1
j_gene: TRBJ2-7
abundance: once
CDR3nt: TGCGCCAGCAGCCAAGATACGTGGGAGGTCTACGAGCAGTACTTC
CDR3aa: CASSQDTWEVYEQYF

d_gene: TRBD2
len: 14
v_gene: TRBV19
j_gene: TRBJ2-2
abundance: -
CDR3nt: TGTGCCAGCGTTGGCGGGAGAATCACCGGGGAGCTGTTTTTT
CDR3aa: CASVGGRITGELFF

d_gene: -
len: 15
v_gene: TRBV30
j_gene: TRBJ1-6
abundance: -
CDR3nt: TGTGCCTGGAGTGTAAACAGTGCTTTAAATTCACCCCTCCACTTT
CDR3aa: CAWSVNSALNSPLHF

d_gene: TRBD1
len: 12
v_gene: TRBV29-1
j_gene: TRBJ2-7
abundance: -
CDR3nt: TGCAGCGCCCGGGACAGGTCCTACGAGCAGTACTTC
CDR3aa: CSARDRSYEQYF

d_gene: -
len: 14
v_gene: TRBV4-3
j_gene: TRBJ1-2
abundance: -
CDR3nt: TGCGCCAGCAGCCAAGATTACAGGGTCTATGGCTACACCTTC
CDR3aa: CASSQDYRVYGYTF

d_gene: -
len: 12
v_gene: TRBV19
j_gene: TRBJ1-4
abundance: -
CDR3nt: TGTGCCAGTAGCGAAGGGGTGAGAAAACTGTTTTTT
CDR3aa: CASSEGVRKLFF

d_gene: -
len: 15
v_gene: TRBV7-9
j_gene: TRBJ2-7
abundance: -
CDR3nt: TGTGCCAGCAGCCAAAAGGGGCGAAGCTCCTACGAGCAGTACTTC
CDR3aa: CASSQKGRSSYEQYF

d_gene: TRBD1
len: 15
v_gene: TRBV18
j_gene: TRBJ1-2
abundance: -
CDR3nt: TGTGCCAGCTCACCATACAGGGGTGGAAACTATGGCTACACCTTC
CDR3aa: CASSPYRGGNYGYTF